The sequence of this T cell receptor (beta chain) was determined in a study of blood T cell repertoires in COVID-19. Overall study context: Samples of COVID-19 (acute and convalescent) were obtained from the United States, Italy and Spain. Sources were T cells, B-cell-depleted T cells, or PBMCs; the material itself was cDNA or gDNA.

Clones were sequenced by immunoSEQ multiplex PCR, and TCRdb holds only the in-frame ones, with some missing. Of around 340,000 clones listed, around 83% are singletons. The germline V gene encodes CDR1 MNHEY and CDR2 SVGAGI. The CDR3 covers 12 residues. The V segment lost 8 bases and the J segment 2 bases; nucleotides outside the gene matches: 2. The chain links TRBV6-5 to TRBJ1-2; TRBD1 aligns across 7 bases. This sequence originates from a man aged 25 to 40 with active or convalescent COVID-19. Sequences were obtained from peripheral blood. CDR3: CASGDRNYGYTF. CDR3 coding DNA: TGTGCCAGCGGGGACAGAAACTATGGCTACACCTTC.